This T cell receptor (beta chain) was sequenced for a study of blood T cell repertoires in COVID-19. As for the study in general: COVID-19 samples collected from the United States, Italy and Spain covered acute and convalescent phases. T cells, B-cell-depleted T cells, or PBMCs provided the cDNA or gDNA that served as material.

Authors' data handling: Researchers report that nucleated cell counts were estimated from reference gene primer amplification. Using immunoSEQ multiplex PCR, the repertoire was profiled, and TCRdb retains in-frame clones only, with some absent. For V, J and clone size, that table is used; D and trimming come from the DNA. The sample consists of some 150,000 clones, around 84% of them appearing once. Trimming left V 2 bases short and J 0 bases short, with 13 bases between. The CDR3 extends over 16 amino acids. Per germline, CDR1 SGHAT and CDR2 FQDESV (reference sequence). This chain uses TRBV11-1 with TRBJ1-2, with a weak D call TRBD1 (5 bases). Sequencing input: peripheral blood. The source of this sequence is a woman aged 55-70 years with acute or convalescent COVID-19. The CDR3 DNA reads as TGTGCCAGCAGCTTAATTAGGGGCAGCACTAACTATGGCTACACCTTC. Translating gives CASSLIRGSTNYGYTF.